This entry lists 16 T cell receptor beta chains sequenced from one sample in a study of T cells in Graves' hyperthyroidism and ophthalmopathy. What was amplified from RNA transcripts were TCR beta CDR3 regions. Researchers ran a first-round RT-PCR on the TCR CDR3 using the HTBI primer set. TCRdb itself ran the multiplex PCR reads through MiXCR, one entry per CDR3 protein. The sample records around 380,000 distinct CDR3 sequences, approximately 12% being singletons. The source material was blood. The source of these receptors is a man aged 25-45 years with Graves' hyperthyroidism that later progressed to Graves' ophthalmopathy.

This clonotype showed up just a few times. V and J are TRBV10-3 and TRBJ2-3, with 10 bases that match TRBD2. Trimming cost V 4 bases and J 3 bases; bases outside gene matches: 4. This CDR3 is built from 15 residues. Germline V gene sequence: CDR1 ENHRY, CDR2 SYGVKD. CDR3 in DNA: TGTGCCATCAGTGCCTCTAGCGGGGGAACAGATACGCAGTATTTT. Protein sequence: CAISASSGGTDTQYF.

The chain uses TRBV20-1 and TRBJ2-3; D is undetermined. This CDR3 contains 15 residues. Trimming stripped 8 bases from V and 0 bases from J, with 18 bases between. Germline CDR1 DFQATT, CDR2 SNEGSKA (reference sequence). CDR3 region: CSPRKTARSTDTQYF. In DNA form, the CDR3 reads TGCAGTCCAAGAAAGACGGCCCGGAGCACAGATACGCAGTATTTT.

There are many counts of this clonotype. The rearrangement joins TRBV7-2 to TRBJ1-4, with 11 bases lining up with TRBD1. CDR1 is SGHTA, CDR2 FQGNSA, per germline. Losses at the gene ends were 5 bases for V and 7 bases for J; bases not matched to a gene: 12. The CDR3 spans 17 residues. CDR3 amino acids: CASSRRPGQGAREKLFF. CDR3 bases: TGTGCCAGCAGCCGCCGCCCCGGACAGGGGGCTCGTGAAAAACTGTTTTTT.

This clonotype was observed many times. The gene calls are TRBV6-5 and TRBJ1-5; no clear D. V lost 0 bases and J 4 bases, leaving 16 bases between the germline ends. The CDR3 consists of 17 residues. CDR1 MNHEY and CDR2 SVGAGI come from the germline V gene. CDR3 sequence (DNA): TGTGCCAGCAGTTACTCGAGGTCTTCCCTAGGGAATCAGCCCCAGCATTTT. Amino acid sequence: CASSYSRSSLGNQPQHF.

There are many counts of this clonotype. The chain joins TRBV11-1 to TRBJ2-1; perhaps TRBD2 as D (6 bases). CDR1 is SGHAT and CDR2 is FQDESV in the germline V gene (reference sequence). V lost 4 bases and J 5 bases, leaving 15 bases between the germline ends. This CDR3 comprises 15 residues. The CDR3 region has the DNA TGTGCCAGCAGCTCCCGGGAGTACTACGACAATGAGCAGTTCTTC. Protein: CASSSREYYDNEQFF.

This sequence joins TRBV15 and TRBJ1-5; no clear D gene. Germline V gene sequence: CDR1 LNHNV, CDR2 YYDKDF (reference sequence). The V end was cut by 0 bases, the J end by 2 bases, with 11 bases between. The length of the CDR3 is 16 residues. The CDR3 bases are TGTGCCACCAGCAGAGATAGGCCGAGAGGCAATCAGCCCCAGCATTTT. Its protein product is CATSRDRPRGNQPQHF. Filled out from reference TRBV15 and TRBJ1-5, the complete variable domain reads DAMVIQNPRYQVTQFGKPVTLSCSQTLNHNVMYWYQQKSSQAPKLLFHYYDKDFNNEADTPDNFQSRRPNTSFCFLDIRSPGLGDTAMYLCATSRDRPRGNQPQHFGDGTRLSIL.

This clonotype was seen repeatedly, ten times or more. The chain links TRBV28 to TRBJ2-5; 7 positions match TRBD2. Germline V gene data show CDR1 as MDHEN and CDR2 as SYDVKM. This CDR3 comprises 12 residues. In DNA, the CDR3 is TGTGCGAAGGGAGGGACCCAAGAGACCCAGTACTTC. Protein sequence: CAKGGTQETQYF.

This clonotype was found a few times. The CDR3, as DNA: TGCGCCAGCAGCTTGGACAGAGCCAGCTCTGGAAACACCATATATTTT. Translation gives CASSLDRASSGNTIYF. The chain recombines TRBV5-1 with TRBJ1-3; D not resolved. The CDR3 runs to 16 residues. The ends were cut back, 0 bases at V and 0 bases at J, with 10 bases in the middle. Looked up from germline, CDR1 is SGHRS and CDR2 is YFSETQ. Variable domain in full (rest from reference TRBV5-1 and TRBJ1-3): KAGVTQTPRYLIKTRGQQVTLSCSPISGHRSVSWYQQTPGQGLQFLFEYFSETQRNKGNFPGRFSGRQFSNSRSEMNVSTLELGDSALYLCASSLDRASSGNTIYFGEGSWLTVV.

This chain links TRBV6-1 with TRBJ2-2; D unclear. The CDR3 length is 16 residues. Germline CDR1 is MNHNS and CDR2 is SASEGT. Trimming left V 6 bases short and J 3 bases short, with 17 bases between. This CDR3 reads CASRAYITRDTGELFF. The DNA of the CDR3 is TGTGCCAGCAGGGCCTACATCACCCGGGACACCGGGGAGCTGTTTTTT.

The rearrangement uses TRBV19 and TRBJ1-2, with a possible D match to TRBD1 (6 bases). Trimming removed 3 bases at V and 7 bases at J, with 15 bases between. Germline CDR1 and CDR2: LNHDA and SQIVND (reference sequence). This CDR3 comprises 14 residues. CDR3 sequence reads: CASSIRAQGPGYTF. The CDR3 DNA follows: TGTGCCAGTAGTATTCGGGCACAGGGTCCTGGCTACACCTTC.

This clonotype was seen repeatedly, ten times or more. The CDR3 DNA follows: TGTGCCAGCAGTCGACCCCGGGACACCCGGAAGATGAACACTGAAGCTTTCTTT. Translating gives CASSRPRDTRKMNTEAFF. The rearrangement uses TRBV12-3 or TRBV12-4 and TRBJ1-1; possibly TRBD1 for D (6 bases). This CDR3 contains 18 residues. Trimming removed 5 bases at V and 0 bases at J, with 22 bases between.

Regarding this clonotype: One base away lies a much larger clone, so this may be a sequencing read error. The chain is built from TRBV11-2 and TRBJ2-1, with a weak D call TRBD2 (5 bases). The J call is doubtful: the DNA matches TRBJ2-7 better. Germline loops: CDR1 SGHAT, CDR2 FQNNGV. The CDR3 is made up of 16 amino acids. CDR3 coding DNA: TGTCCCAGCAGCTTAGTGGTCCGAGGGTCGTACAATGAGCAGTACTTC. Translation gives CPSSLVVRGSYNEQYF.

The chain uses TRBV4-1 and TRBJ2-3; 7 bases map to TRBD2. Germline lookup yields CDR1 MGHRA and CDR2 YSYEKL. The CDR3 covers 16 residues. With V trimmed by 0 bases and J by 5 bases, 8 bases remained unmatched. CDR3 residues: CASSQEGGLRGDTQYF. The CDR3 coding sequence is TGCGCCAGCAGCCAAGAGGGGGGGTTACGTGGAGATACGCAGTATTTT.

In regard to this clonotype: This may be a read error, as it is one base from a much larger clone. The V call is TRBV6-1, the J call TRBJ2-1; D may be TRBD1 (6 bases). TRBJ2-7 matches the DNA end more closely, so the J call is doubtful. Germline V gives CDR1 MNHNS, CDR2 SASEGT. The CDR3 loop spans 15 amino acids. The CDR3 here is CASSWTVKGINEQYF. CDR3 DNA: TGTGCCAGCAGCTGGACAGTCAAGGGTATCAATGAGCAGTACTTC.

This clonotype was seen only a few times. V and J are TRBV2 and TRBJ2-1; 7 bases align to TRBD1. This CDR3 spans 14 amino acids. The trim removed 10 bases at V and 2 bases at J, leaving 8 bases unmatched. CDR1 and CDR2 (germline): SNHLY, FYNNEI. The CDR3 sequence: CATSGQRAYNEQFF. The CDR3 DNA follows: TGTGCCACCTCGGGACAGCGTGCCTACAATGAGCAGTTCTTC.

This clonotype was detected many times. V usage is TRBV5-1 and J usage is TRBJ1-1; perhaps TRBD1 as D (5 bases). Germline CDR1 is SGHRS and CDR2 is YFSETQ. The CDR3 extends over 16 amino acids. V was trimmed by 4 bases and J by 5 bases, leaving 21 bases between them. Written as DNA, the CDR3 is TGCGCCAGCAGCGTTGCCCTTTTCCGGGGGGGTACTGAAGCTTTCTTT. Its protein product is CASSVALFRGGTEAFF.